Reported below is one TCR beta chain. Its specificity is unknown. Method: immunoSEQ multiplex PCR; TCRdb's copy keeps in-frame clones and lacks some. This sample has roughly 70,000 clones; about 85% occur once, and the top ten carry roughly 20%. The sample is drawn from a study of T cell responses to AZD1222 COVID-19 vaccine. This CDR3 comprises 13 residues. V was cut by 3 bases and J by 3 bases, with 10 bases left in between. The germline V gene encodes CDR1 SGHRS and CDR2 YFSETQ. Broader study findings: The donor cohort was predominantly white British with a female majority, and clonal diversity may have been underestimated. Samples come after the peak T cell response, not at day 14.

The TCR originated in an adult in good health. The starting material was peripheral blood, obtained on day 0 of AZD1222 vaccination. This chain uses TRBV5-1 with TRBJ2-7; possibly TRBD1 for D (6 bases). In DNA form, the CDR3 reads TGCGCCAGCAGCTGGGACACCGGCTACGAGCAGTACTTC. This gives the protein CASSWDTGYEQYF.